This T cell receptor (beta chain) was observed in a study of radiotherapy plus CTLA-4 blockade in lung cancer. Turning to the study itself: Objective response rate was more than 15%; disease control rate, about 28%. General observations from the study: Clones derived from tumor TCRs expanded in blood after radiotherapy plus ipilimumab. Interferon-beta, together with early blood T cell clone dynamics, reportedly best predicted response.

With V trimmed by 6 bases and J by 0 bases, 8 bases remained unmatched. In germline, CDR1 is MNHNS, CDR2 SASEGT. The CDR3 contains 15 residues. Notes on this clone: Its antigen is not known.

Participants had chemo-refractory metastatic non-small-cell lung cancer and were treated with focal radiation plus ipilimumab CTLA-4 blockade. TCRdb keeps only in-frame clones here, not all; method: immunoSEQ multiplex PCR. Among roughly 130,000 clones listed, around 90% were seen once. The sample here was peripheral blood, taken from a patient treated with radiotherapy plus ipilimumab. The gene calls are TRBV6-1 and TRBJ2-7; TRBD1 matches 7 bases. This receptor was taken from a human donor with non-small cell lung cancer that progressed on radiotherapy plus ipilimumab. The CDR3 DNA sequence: TGTGCCAGCAGGGCCGACAGGGCCTTCTCCTACGAGCAGTACTTC. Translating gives CASRADRAFSYEQYF.